Listed below are T cell receptor beta chains from one sample, sequenced in a study of CD8+ T cells in alopecia areata. The table came from immunoSEQ multiplex PCR; TCRdb's copy has only in-frame clones and leaves some out. The table has fewer than 250,000 clones, roughly 40% seen once; the top ten hold approximately 2.9%. This sample comprised CD4+ T cells sorted from blood, obtained at roughly week 36, from a patient treated with tofacitinib. These receptors were obtained from a human donor with alopecia areata. Each CDR3 is given with its conserved first and last residue. Each record gives: clone size, J gene, V gene, D gene, CDR3 protein, CDR3 DNA. A D gene is named only where the DNA matches it firmly. Some rows mark clone size as missing; the rest say once, few, many or name a class of expanded clone.

>.|TRBJ2-1|TRBV15|TRBD2
CATSGTSGRADEQFF
TGTGCCACCAGCGGGACTAGCGGGAGGGCAGATGAGCAGTTCTTC
>.|TRBJ1-2|TRBV30|.
CAWSVGVYGYTF
TGTGCCTGGAGTGTAGGGGTCTATGGCTACACCTTC
>.|TRBJ1-5|TRBV19|TRBD1
CASSANRDRSNQPQHF
TGTGCCAGTAGTGCAAACCGGGACAGGAGCAATCAGCCCCAGCATTTT
>.|TRBJ2-6|TRBV2|.
CASILGGSGANVLTF
TGTGCCAGCATCCTAGGGGGCTCTGGGGCCAACGTCCTGACTTTC
>many|TRBJ2-1|TRBV7-2|.
CASSLSAASYNEQFF
TGTGCCAGCAGCTTATCAGCGGCTTCCTACAATGAGCAGTTCTTC
>.|TRBJ2-1|TRBV5-1|TRBD2
CASSLAAPEGEQFF
TGCGCCAGCAGTCTAGCGGCCCCGGAAGGGGAGCAGTTCTTC
>few|TRBJ1-2|TRBV29-1|.
CSVVGYREGDYGYTF
TGCAGCGTTGTAGGGTACAGGGAAGGGGACTATGGCTACACCTTC
>.|TRBJ1-2|TRBV7-2|.
CASSLQGGNYGYTF
TGTGCCAGCAGCCTGCAGGGCGGTAACTATGGCTACACCTTC
>.|TRBJ2-5|TRBV29-1|.
CSVAPKETQYF
TGCAGCGTTGCTCCGAAAGAGACCCAGTACTTC
>.|TRBJ1-1|TRBV6-4|.
CASSSEEYTEAFF
TGTGCCAGCAGCTCGGAGGAGTACACTGAAGCTTTCTTT
>.|TRBJ2-7|TRBV29-1|TRBD2
CSVEAPRGLAGDEQYF
TGCAGCGTTGAAGCACCGCGGGGACTAGCGGGAGACGAGCAGTACTTC
>.|TRBJ2-5|TRBV2|.
CASGVVIETQYF
TGTGCCAGCGGTGTGGTCATAGAGACCCAGTACTTC
>.|TRBJ2-1|TRBV29-1|TRBD2
CSAGLAGDNEQFF
TGCAGCGCGGGACTAGCGGGAGACAATGAGCAGTTCTTC
>.|TRBJ2-7|TRBV15|.
CATSIAGPYEQYF
TGTGCCACCAGCATTGCGGGACCCTACGAGCAGTACTTC
>few|TRBJ2-3|TRBV29-1|.
CSVEVPSTDTQYF
TGCAGCGTTGAGGTTCCCTCAACAGATACGCAGTATTTT
>.|TRBJ2-7|TRBV6-1|TRBD2
CASTQREGPYEQYF
TGTGCCAGCACCCAACGGGAGGGGCCGTACGAGCAGTACTTC
>.|TRBJ1-2|TRBV5-4|.
CATQGVLYGYTF
TGTGCCACCCAAGGGGTCCTCTATGGCTACACCTTC
>many|TRBJ2-7|TRBV27|.
CASSLSPRLSYEQYF
TGTGCCAGCAGTTTATCACCCAGGCTCTCCTACGAGCAGTACTTC
>.|TRBJ2-7|TRBV5-6|TRBD2
CASSPKPGLQYEQYF
TGTGCCAGCAGCCCTAAACCGGGACTACAGTACGAGCAGTACTTC
>few|TRBJ2-3|TRBV29-1|.
CSVARDTQYF
TGCAGCGTTGCGAGAGATACGCAGTATTTT
>.|TRBJ1-1|TRBV4-3|.
CASSQEMAVLREAFF
TGCGCCAGCAGCCAAGAGATGGCAGTTCTAAGGGAAGCTTTCTTT
>.|TRBJ2-3|TRBV10-3|TRBD2
CAISETTSGTSSTDTQYF
TGTGCCATCAGTGAGACAACTAGCGGGACTTCTAGCACAGATACGCAGTATTTT
>few|TRBJ2-2|TRBV6-4|.
CASPQAVTNTGELFF
TGTGCCAGTCCCCAGGCAGTGACGAACACCGGGGAGCTGTTTTTT
>.|TRBJ2-3|TRBV21-1|.
CASSRPEGTDTQYF
TGTGCCAGCAGCCGTCCCGAAGGCACAGATACGCAGTATTTT
>many|TRBJ2-1|TRBV29-1|.
CSVLAARANEQFF
TGCAGCGTTCTCGCGGCGCGGGCGAATGAGCAGTTCTTC
>few|TRBJ1-2|TRBV29-1|.
CSVPGRKNYGYTF
TGCAGCGTCCCAGGACGGAAGAACTATGGCTACACCTTC
>.|TRBJ2-5|TRBV18|.
CASSPPAGEETQYF
TGTGCCAGCTCACCGCCAGCGGGCGAAGAGACCCAGTACTTC
>.|TRBJ2-2|TRBV5-1|TRBD2
CASSFLAGVSTGELFF
TGCGCCAGCAGCTTCCTAGCGGGAGTAAGCACCGGGGAGCTGTTTTTT
>many|TRBJ2-4|TRBV6-6|TRBD1
CASSSTGVPKNIQYF
TGTGCCAGCAGTTCTACAGGGGTTCCCAAAAACATTCAGTACTTC
>few|TRBJ2-5|TRBV5-1|.
CASSLNRGLGTQYF
TGTGCCAGCAGCTTGAATCGGGGGCTGGGGACCCAGTACTTC
>few|TRBJ2-4|TRBV5-4|TRBD2
CASSYQSTSGGENIQYF
TGTGCCAGCAGCTACCAGTCGACTAGCGGGGGGGAAAACATTCAGTACTTC
>few|TRBJ2-1|TRBV2|TRBD1
CASSSPGQGAYNEQFF
TGTGCCAGCAGTTCTCCGGGGCAGGGGGCATACAATGAGCAGTTCTTC
>few|TRBJ1-1|TRBV30|.
CAWSRQVLTEAFF
TGTGCCTGGAGTAGACAGGTTTTAACTGAAGCTTTCTTT
>.|TRBJ2-5|TRBV7-9|.
CASSLYGSEGKTQYF
TGTGCCAGCAGCTTATACGGGAGTGAGGGGAAGACCCAGTACTTC
>.|TRBJ1-3|TRBV30|.
CAWSHTGNTIYF
TGTGCCTGGAGTCATACGGGAAACACCATATATTTT
>few|TRBJ2-1|TRBV2|TRBD1
CASSYDRGRNEQFF
TGTGCCAGCAGCTACGACAGGGGGCGAAATGAGCAGTTCTTC
>.|TRBJ2-1|TRBV5-1|TRBD2
CASRLGTSDPSEQFF
TGCGCCAGCAGACTTGGGACTAGCGACCCCAGTGAGCAGTTCTTC
>.|TRBJ2-1|TRBV18|TRBD2
CASSPLLAEHNEQFF
TGTGCCAGCTCACCGCTCCTAGCGGAACACAATGAGCAGTTCTTC
>few|TRBJ2-3|TRBV23-1|.
CASSQFPGVGGDTQYF
TGCGCCAGCAGTCAATTTCCGGGAGTGGGGGGAGATACGCAGTATTTT
>.|TRBJ2-5|TRBV7-6|TRBD2
CATALAGGRETQYF
TGTGCCACCGCCTTAGCGGGAGGGCGAGAGACCCAGTACTTC
>.|TRBJ2-3|TRBV6-1|.
CASSEITGRDTQYF
TGTGCCAGCAGTGAAATTACGGGACGGGATACGCAGTATTTT
>few|TRBJ2-3|TRBV10-3|.
CAIKTSSTDTQYF
TGTGCCATCAAGACTTCTAGCACAGATACGCAGTATTTT
>few|TRBJ2-3|TRBV19|TRBD2
CASRTSGRRSDTQYF
TGTGCCAGCAGGACTAGCGGGAGGCGGTCAGATACGCAGTATTTT
>.|TRBJ1-1|TRBV7-9|.
CASSYQTVYTEAFF
TGTGCCAGCAGCTACCAGACGGTTTACACTGAAGCTTTCTTT
>.|TRBJ2-7|TRBV30|.
CAWQAGYYEQYF
TGTGCCTGGCAGGCAGGGTACTACGAGCAGTACTTC
>.|TRBJ2-4|TRBV9|.
CASSYSTTEGDIQYF
TGTGCCAGCAGCTACTCTACGACAGAAGGAGACATTCAGTACTTC